The 23 T cell receptor beta chains reported below all come from one sample, sequenced in a study of patients and donors after allogeneic stem cell transplantation. From the RT-PCR reads, TCRdb called clonotypes with MiXCR, one entry per CDR3 protein. This repertoire shows a few hundred thousand distinct CDR3 sequences, less than 50% found once; its top ten account for approximately 10%. Sequenced: blood, either unsorted or a sorted T cell fraction (not recorded which). Source of these receptors: a human donor who was either an allogeneic HSCT recipient or a stem cell or donor lymphocyte infusion donor (not recorded which). It is not recorded whose cells these are; they may come from a transplant donor.

The sample holds a few counts of this clonotype. One end of the junction is discordant with germline, which a read error may explain. The gene calls are TRBV4-1 and TRBJ1-1; a possible D gene is TRBD1 (5 bases). CDR3 size: 14 residues. The V gene's germline CDR1 is MGHRA and CDR2 YSYEKL. CDR3 in amino acids: CASSPRVSGPEVFF. CDR3 nucleotide sequence: TGCGCCAGCAGCCCCAGGGTTTCTGGTCCTGAAGTTTTCTTT.

This clonotype was recorded a few times. V usage is TRBV4-2 and J usage is TRBJ2-7, with a possible D match to TRBD2 (5 bases). Trimming took 0 bases from V and 5 from J, leaving 11 bases between them. The V gene's germline CDR1 is LGHNA and CDR2 YNFKEQ. The length of the CDR3 is 14 residues. The CDR3 region has the DNA TGTGCCAGCAGCCAAGATCTGGGGAGAAACGAGCAGTACTTC. Residues: CASSQDLGRNEQYF.

This clonotype was picked up a small number of times. The rearrangement joins TRBV28 to TRBJ1-5, with D possibly matching TRBD1 (6 bases). The CDR3 contains 15 residues. Looked up from germline, CDR1 is MDHEN and CDR2 is SYDVKM. V lost 8 bases and J 4 bases, leaving 18 bases between the germline ends. The CDR3 protein is CASWYTGRKNQPQHF. The CDR3 nucleotides are TGTGCCAGCTGGTACACAGGGAGGAAGAATCAGCCCCAGCATTTT. Combining the CDR3 with reference TRBV28 and TRBJ1-5 gives the whole variable domain DVKVTQSSRYLVKRTGEKVFLECVQDMDHENMFWYRQDPGLGLRLIYFSYDVKMKEKGDIPEGYSVSREKKERFSLILESASTNQTSMYLCASWYTGRKNQPQHFGDGTRLSIL.

The chain links TRBV12-3 or TRBV12-4 to TRBJ1-4; D not resolved. Trimming shortened V by 6 bases and J by 8 bases, and 13 bases separated the two germline ends. The CDR3 sequence is 13 residues long. CDR3 residues: CASSPRLGEKLFF. CDR3 nucleotides: TGTGCCAGCAGCCCGAGACTTGGGGAAAAACTGTTTTTT.

The rearrangement uses TRBV7-7 and TRBJ2-5; perhaps D is TRBD1 or TRBD2 (6 bases each). V was trimmed by 3 bases and J by 5 bases, leaving 10 bases between them. In germline, CDR1 is SSHAT, CDR2 FNYEAQ (reference sequence). The CDR3 is 13 residues long. The CDR3, as DNA: TGTGCCAGCAGCTTCACAGGGAGGGAGACCCAGTACTTC. Protein sequence: CASSFTGRETQYF.

This clonotype was counted only a few times. The chain has TRBV2 and TRBJ1-5; D remains unclear. The germline V and J ends were trimmed by 3 bases and 0 bases, with 18 bases remaining between them. Germline lookup yields CDR1 SNHLY and CDR2 FYNNEI. The CDR3 runs to 18 residues. The CDR3 protein is CASSDRLQSHFSNQPQHF. The CDR3 coding sequence is TGTGCCAGCAGTGATAGGTTGCAGAGCCATTTTAGCAATCAGCCCCAGCATTTT. Full variable domain (remainder filled in from reference TRBV2 and TRBJ1-5): EPEVTQTPSHQVTQMGQEVILRCVPISNHLYFYWYRQILGQKVEFLVSFYNNEISEKSEIFDDQFSVERPDGSNFTLKIRSTKLEDSAMYFCASSDRLQSHFSNQPQHFGDGTRLSIL.

The chain uses TRBV24-1 and TRBJ2-3, with TRBD2 matching 7 bases. Per germline, CDR1 KGHDR and CDR2 SFDVKD. V shed 4 bases, J shed 0 bases, and the junction held 6 bases outside the gene matches. CDR3 length: 16 residues. The CDR3 DNA sequence: TGTGCCACCAGTGACCCGGGAGGCCGAAGCACAGATACGCAGTATTTT. It yields the protein CATSDPGGRSTDTQYF.

V is TRBV5-1 and J is TRBJ1-5; 7 nucleotides agree with TRBD1. With V trimmed by 4 bases and J by 1 base, 5 bases remained unmatched. The CDR3 contains 15 residues. CDR1 is SGHRS, CDR2 YFSETQ, per germline. Written as DNA, the CDR3 is TGCGCCAGCAGCCCCACAGGGGTCAGCAATCAGCCCCAGCATTTT. Translating it yields CASSPTGVSNQPQHF.

This sequence joins TRBV4-2 and TRBJ1-5; D possibly corresponds to TRBD1 (6 bases). The V gene's germline CDR1 is LGHNA and CDR2 YNFKEQ. V was cut by 4 bases and J by 10 bases, with 17 bases left in between. This CDR3 has 14 amino acids. The CDR3 is CASSPSLQGEPQHF. CDR3 bases: TGTGCCAGCAGCCCGTCATTACAGGGTGAACCCCAGCATTTT.

V gene TRBV20-1 combines with J gene TRBJ2-7; D unresolved. The CDR3 contains 13 residues. Per germline, CDR1 DFQATT and CDR2 SNEGSKA (reference sequence). With 3 bases removed from V and 0 bases from J, the gap between germline ends came to 9 bases. CDR3 bases: TGCAGTGCTAGTTCGGGTAACTCCTACGAGCAGTACTTC. Residues: CSASSGNSYEQYF.

This clonotype was detected a few times. This chain links TRBV27 with TRBJ1-5; no clear D gene. Deletions cut 1 base from V and 4 bases from J, with 5 bases between. CDR1 MNHEY and CDR2 SMNVEV come from the germline V gene (reference sequence). The CDR3 totals 13 residues. CDR3 amino acids: CASSLFGNQPQHF. The CDR3 DNA reads as TGTGCCAGCAGTTTATTCGGTAATCAGCCCCAGCATTTT.

This clonotype was seen more than once but under ten times. CDR3 bases: TGTGCCAGCAGTTTATTCGGCCGGGCCCCTTTGGATGAGCAGTTCTTC. Amino acid sequence: CASSLFGRAPLDEQFF. This chain uses TRBV27 with TRBJ2-1; D is unresolved. This CDR3 is built from 16 residues. V lost 1 base to trimming and J lost 8 bases, with 18 bases between them. Germline CDR1 and CDR2: MNHEY and SMNVEV (reference sequence).

This chain uses TRBV4-1 with TRBJ1-2; TRBD1 might be the D (5 bases). The germline gives CDR1 MGHRA, CDR2 YSYEKL. Trimming took off 0 bases at V and 4 bases at J, with 9 bases between the two ends. The CDR3 is 14 amino acids. The CDR3 here is CASSQEFRAYGYTF. The CDR3 DNA reads TGCGCCAGCAGCCAAGAATTCAGGGCCTATGGCTACACCTTC.

The V call is TRBV28, the J call TRBJ1-4; 7 nucleotides agree with TRBD1. This CDR3 region has 16 residues. CDR1 and CDR2 from the germline V gene are MDHEN and SYDVKM. V shed 5 bases, J shed 8 bases, and the junction held 14 bases outside the gene matches. The CDR3 region is CASSTPYRGVREKLFF. In nucleotides, the CDR3 is TGTGCCAGCAGTACACCTTACAGGGGTGTGCGGGAAAAACTGTTTTTT.

This clonotype came up a few times. This chain connects TRBV12-5 to TRBJ2-3, with no clear D. The CDR3 length is 14 residues. From germline, CDR1 is LGHNT and CDR2 FRNRAP. Deletions cut 7 bases from V and 0 bases from J, with 11 bases between. This CDR3 is CASASGSSTDTQYF. The CDR3 DNA follows: TGTGCTAGTGCGAGTGGGTCTAGCACAGATACGCAGTATTTT.

V usage is TRBV20-1 and J usage is TRBJ2-2; TRBD2 matches 9 bases. The CDR3 contains 14 residues. V gave up 4 bases and J gave up 2 bases; unmatched junction bases: 2. Germline V gives CDR1 DFQATT, CDR2 SNEGSKA (reference sequence). CDR3 nucleotides: TGCAGTGCTACGGGACTAGCTAACACCGGGGAGCTGTTTTTT. The encoded protein is CSATGLANTGELFF.

This clonotype was detected a few times. This chain connects TRBV7-9 to TRBJ1-4; possibly TRBD1 for D (6 bases). Germline CDR1 reads SEHNR; CDR2 reads FQNEAQ (reference sequence). The CDR3 sequence is 15 residues long. Trimming took off 0 bases at V and 8 bases at J, with 13 bases between the two ends. Written as DNA, the CDR3 is TGTGCCAGCAGCTTAGCGAGGACAGTTGTCGAAAAACTGTTTTTT. Its translation: CASSLARTVVEKLFF.

The rearrangement links TRBV27 to TRBJ1-1; D may be TRBD1 (5 bases). The germline gives CDR1 MNHEY, CDR2 SMNVEV (reference sequence). The CDR3 contains 15 residues. Trimming pared 7 bases from V and 0 bases from J, leaving 15 bases between. The CDR3 is CASKGPGKMNTEAFF. The CDR3 bases are TGTGCCAGCAAGGGGCCAGGGAAAATGAACACTGAAGCTTTCTTT.

This clonotype occurred a few times. V gene TRBV20-1 combines with J gene TRBJ1-5; TRBD1 is a possible D gene (5 bases). Germline V gene lookup returns CDR1 DFQATT and CDR2 SNEGSKA (reference sequence). Between the trimmed V and J ends, which lost 7 bases and 1 base, there was a span of 14 bases. The CDR3 is made up of 14 amino acids. The CDR3 sequence is CSVQGYGSNQPQHF. Written as DNA, the CDR3 is TGCAGTGTCCAGGGTTACGGAAGCAATCAGCCCCAGCATTTT.

The chain joins TRBV5-1 to TRBJ2-3, with D possibly being TRBD2 (5 bases). Trimming took 4 bases from V and 4 from J, leaving 16 bases between them. The CDR3 spans 15 residues. Germline V lookup: CDR1 SGHRS, CDR2 YFSETQ. In nucleotides, the CDR3 is TGCGCCAGCAGCGTGCAAGCGGCAACTGCAGATACGCAGTATTTT. Amino acid sequence: CASSVQAATADTQYF.

V and J are TRBV9 and TRBJ2-6; D may match TRBD1 or TRBD2 (5 bases each). Germline V lookup: CDR1 SGDLS, CDR2 YYNGEE. The CDR3 has 17 amino acids. The V and J ends lost 3 bases and 0 bases respectively, with 13 bases between them. The CDR3: CASSAIRGLSGANVLTF. CDR3 sequence (DNA): TGTGCCAGCAGCGCGATCCGGGGCCTCTCTGGGGCCAACGTCCTGACTTTC.

This clonotype was observed a few times. This sequence joins TRBV20-1 and TRBJ1-5; D is unresolved. The germline CDR1 and CDR2 sequences are DFQATT and SNEGSKA (reference sequence). Trimming left V 6 bases short and J 1 base short, with 7 bases between. The CDR3 is 12 residues long. The CDR3 sequence is CSAARSNQPQHF. The CDR3 DNA follows: TGCAGTGCCGCCAGGAGCAATCAGCCCCAGCATTTT.

The chain has TRBV6-1 and TRBJ1-2, with TRBD1 matching 7 bases. V dropped 1 base and J dropped 7; count of bases not matched to a gene: 9. The length of the CDR3 is 15 residues. Germline V gene data show CDR1 as MNHNS and CDR2 as SASEGT. The CDR3, as DNA: TGTGCCAGCAGTGAAGTAAGAGGGGGCGCCGGTGGCTACACCTTC. Translating gives CASSEVRGGAGGYTF.